The entry below gives a single T cell receptor (beta chain) sequence along with its context. Its specificity is unknown. Each individual provided 1 to 8 samples (taken pretreatment and on-treatment). Germline V gives CDR1 SGHDN, CDR2 FVKESK. The CDR3 has 12 residues. Trimming pared 4 bases from V and 4 bases from J, leaving 8 bases between. The entry originates in a study of PD-L1 blockade in urothelial cancer. Overall study: Blood was subjected to analysis at 3 weeks (second dose) and 6 weeks following treatment start.

Overall study findings and caveats: Durable benefit accompanied greater 3-week expansion of tumor-associated blood clones.

Every PCR was spiked with synthetic TCR analog templates. Sequenced by immunoSEQ multiplex PCR; TCRdb stores in-frame clones only, minus some. The top ten hold 2.5% to 3.5% of the sample, which has 58,000 or so clones, about 86% seen once. Sequencing used PBMCs, obtained around atezolizumab (anti-PD-L1) treatment. J is TRBJ2-7 and V is TRBV14; TRBD1 is a possible D gene (5 bases). The clonotype was recovered from a man aged 50 to 59 with urothelial cancer. The CDR3 DNA sequence: TGTGCCAGCAGCCGGACACTGTACGAGCAGTACTTC. This codes for CASSRTLYEQYF.